This passage covers 17 T cell receptor beta chains from one sample sequenced in a study of blood T cell repertoires in COVID-19. Using immunoSEQ multiplex PCR, the repertoire was profiled, and TCRdb retains in-frame clones only, with some absent. Of 100,000 to 120,000 clones listed, about three quarters are singletons. Sequencing was carried out using peripheral blood. The receptors stem from a woman in her thirties or forties with acute or convalescent COVID-19.

With regard to this clone: Possible read error: a much larger clone is one base away. CDR3 amino acids: CTSSPRRENTGELFF. The CDR3 region has the DNA TGTACCAGCTCACCACGGAGAGAGAACACCGGGGAGCTGTTTTTT. The genes are TRBV18 and TRBJ2-2; D is unresolved. Germline V CDR1 and CDR2: KGHSH, LQKENI. This CDR3 comprises 15 residues.

The chain joins TRBV11-1 to TRBJ2-5; 7 bases align to TRBD2. The germline V gene encodes CDR1 SGHAT and CDR2 FQDESV (reference sequence). This CDR3 is built from 13 residues. V lost 3 bases to trimming and J lost 4 bases; unmatched junction nucleotides: 2. This CDR3 reads CASSLGGGETQYF. CDR3 nucleotide sequence: TGTGCCAGCAGCTTGGGGGGGGGAGAGACCCAGTACTTC.

This clone has a count of ten or more. The chain employs TRBV10-1 and TRBJ1-5; TRBD1 might be the D (5 bases). This CDR3 has 13 residues. Germline CDR1 is WNHNN and CDR2 is SYGVQD (reference sequence). The CDR3 DNA follows: TGCCCTATTGGAGACAGAAACAATCAGCCCCAGCATTTT. Protein product: CPIGDRNNQPQHF.

In its sample, this clone was seen a few times. V usage is TRBV5-4 and J usage is TRBJ1-1; tentative D call: TRBD1 (6 bases). The V gene's germline CDR1 is SGHNT and CDR2 YYREEE (reference sequence). This CDR3 comprises 13 residues. Trimming stripped 3 bases from V and 6 bases from J, with 12 bases between. This CDR3 reads CASSSNRVPEAFF. The CDR3, as DNA: TGTGCCAGCAGCTCCAACAGGGTTCCTGAAGCTTTCTTT.

The genes are TRBV6-2 or TRBV6-3 and TRBJ1-5, with D possibly TRBD1 on 5 matching bases. Trimming cost V 5 bases and J 4 bases, with 15 bases left between them. Germline values: CDR1 MNHEY, CDR2 SVGEGT. This CDR3 region has 15 residues. The CDR3 nucleotides read TGTGCCAGCAGTCGGGACGGGGGGGAGAATCAGCCCCAGCATTTT. The encoded protein is CASSRDGGENQPQHF.

This clone was seen more than once but under ten times. This chain links TRBV5-1 with TRBJ1-1; a possible D gene is TRBD1 (5 bases). The CDR3 contains 16 residues. Trimming pared 0 bases from V and 5 bases from J, leaving 17 bases between. Germline CDR1 reads SGHRS; CDR2 reads YFSETQ. The CDR3 nucleotides read TGCGCCAGCAGCTTGGTCGGCGCAGGGTTCGGTACTGAAGCTTTCTTT. Translating gives CASSLVGAGFGTEAFF.

The chain carries TRBV7-6 and TRBJ2-7; no reliable D call. The germline V and J ends were trimmed by 3 bases and 5 bases, with 5 bases remaining between them. This CDR3 has 11 residues. CDR1 is SGHVS and CDR2 is FNYEAQ in the germline V gene. CDR3 sequence reads: CASSFQNEQYF. Written as DNA, the CDR3 is TGTGCCAGCAGCTTCCAGAACGAGCAGTACTTC.

V gene TRBV30 combines with J gene TRBJ1-5; D gene unclear. The CDR3 has 17 residues. Germline values: CDR1 GTSNPN, CDR2 SVGIG (reference sequence). The germline V and J ends were trimmed by 0 bases and 7 bases, with 22 bases remaining between them. The CDR3: CAWSVPPYRRLGQPQHF. The CDR3 DNA is TGTGCCTGGAGTGTACCCCCCTATAGGAGGTTGGGACAGCCCCAGCATTTT.

The count of this clone is one. The rearrangement links TRBV2 to TRBJ1-1; TRBD1 might be the D (6 bases). Trimming shortened V by 6 bases and J by 0 bases, and 8 bases separated the two germline ends. Per germline, CDR1 SNHLY and CDR2 FYNNEI. This CDR3 is 13 amino acids long. CDR3 amino acids: CASSEGVNTEAFF. The CDR3 nucleotides read TGTGCCAGCAGCGAGGGGGTGAACACTGAAGCTTTCTTT.

The chain employs TRBV7-2 and TRBJ2-3; D might be TRBD2 (5 bases). Germline-derived CDR1 and CDR2 are SGHTA and FQGNSA. The CDR3 sequence is 15 residues long. V lost 2 bases and J lost 3, with 12 bases in between. The CDR3 sequence: CASSLTRLPTDTQYF. The CDR3 nucleotides read TGTGCCAGCAGCTTAACTAGGCTACCTACAGATACGCAGTATTTT.

The genes are TRBV5-1 and TRBJ2-1; 11 nucleotides agree with TRBD2. The CDR3 contains 19 residues. Germline V CDR1 and CDR2: SGHRS, YFSETQ. The V and J ends lost 4 bases and 4 bases, in that order; junction bases with no gene match: 16. CDR3 bases: TGCGCCAGCAGCCCCGGGACTAGCGGAACCTTATTTTTTTACAATGAGCAGTTCTTC. Translated: CASSPGTSGTLFFYNEQFF.

The chain carries TRBV18 and TRBJ1-5; 7 bases agree with TRBD1. Germline assignment: CDR1 KGHSH and CDR2 LQKENI. This CDR3 region has 14 residues. V lost 2 bases and J lost 2; bases outside the gene matches: 0. The CDR3 loop is CASSPDRGNQPQHF. CDR3 DNA: TGTGCCAGCTCACCAGACAGGGGCAATCAGCCCCAGCATTTT.

The CDR3 nucleotides are TGTGCCAGCAGCCAAGAGTCGTCAGGGGGCTCACCCCTCCACTTT. It is translated as CASSQESSGGSPLHF. The chain links TRBV3-1 (or the pseudogene TRBV3-2) to TRBJ1-6, with TRBD1 matching over 8 bases. After removal of 0 bases from V and 10 bases from J, the junction contained 5 bases not matched to a gene. Germline-derived CDR1 and CDR2 are LGHDT and YNNKEL (reference sequence). CDR3 size: 15 residues.

This chain links TRBV25-1 with TRBJ1-2; 7 bases line up with TRBD1. The CDR3 totals 16 residues. Losses at the gene ends were 2 bases for V and 2 bases for J; bases not matched to a gene: 8. The germline V gene has CDR1 MGHDK and CDR2 SYGVNS. The CDR3 DNA follows: TGTGCCAGCAGTGAAGCTTGGGGCAGGGGGAACTATGGCTACACCTTC. Its translation is CASSEAWGRGNYGYTF.

The rearrangement uses TRBV27 and TRBJ2-7; no clear D gene. Germline lookup yields CDR1 MNHEY and CDR2 SMNVEV (reference sequence). Trimming took 6 bases from V and 5 from J, leaving 14 bases between them. This CDR3 is built from 13 residues. The DNA of the CDR3 is TGTGCCAGCAGCCCCACAGTTCTCAACGAGCAGTACTTC. This encodes CASSPTVLNEQYF.

This rearrangement joins TRBV5-1 to TRBJ2-7, with 7 nucleotides matching TRBD1. Germline lookup yields CDR1 SGHRS and CDR2 YFSETQ. CDR3 size: 14 residues. Trimming removed 2 bases from V and 3 bases from J; junction bases left unmatched: 5. The CDR3 sequence: CASSFGTEGYEQYF. CDR3 DNA sequence: TGCGCCAGCAGCTTCGGGACAGAGGGCTACGAGCAGTACTTC.

V and J are TRBV3-1 (or the pseudogene TRBV3-2) and TRBJ2-5; tentatively, D is TRBD1 (6 bases). The CDR3 consists of 16 residues. CDR1 is LGHDT, CDR2 YNNKEL, per germline (reference sequence). The ends were cut back, 0 bases at V and 9 bases at J, with 20 bases in the middle. CDR3 in DNA: TGTGCCAGCAGCCAAGATTCGGTAGGACAGTTCAGGGCCCAGTACTTC. It is translated as CASSQDSVGQFRAQYF.